A selection of T cell receptor beta chains follows, all from one sample in a study of blood T cell repertoires in COVID-19. Data came from immunoSEQ multiplex PCR; TCRdb stores just in-frame clones and leaves some out. The sample records about 220,000 clones, 65% to 85% being singletons. Sequencing was carried out using peripheral blood. Receptor source: a woman aged 25 to 39 who had recovered from COVID-19. Both conserved end residues are part of each CDR3. Fields, in order: J gene, V gene, D gene, clone size, CDR3 protein, CDR3 DNA. D genes are given only for firm matches. Some rows mark clone size as missing; the rest say once, few, many or name a class of expanded clone.

J: TRBJ1-2
V: TRBV28
D: TRBD1
size: few
CDR3: CASSYFYRGQANGYTF
DNA: TGTGCCAGCAGTTACTTCTACAGGGGGCAGGCGAATGGCTACACCTTC

J: TRBJ1-1
V: TRBV7-3
D: .
size: .
CDR3: CASSSGSSTEAFF
DNA: TGTGCCAGCAGCTCCGGGTCTTCCACTGAAGCTTTCTTT

J: TRBJ2-7
V: TRBV7-9
D: TRBD2
size: .
CDR3: CASSSGTSSYEQYF
DNA: TGTGCCAGCAGCTCCGGGACTAGCAGCTACGAGCAGTACTTC

J: TRBJ2-1
V: TRBV24-1
D: .
size: .
CDR3: CATSDLDLRTEGQFF
DNA: TGTGCCACCAGTGATTTGGATCTGAGGACAGAAGGACAGTTCTTC

J: TRBJ1-5
V: TRBV7-8
D: .
size: .
CDR3: CASSLAEQANQPQHF
DNA: TGTGCCAGCAGCTTAGCTGAACAGGCCAATCAGCCCCAGCATTTT

J: TRBJ1-1
V: TRBV28
D: .
size: .
CDR3: CASNWGVGNTEAFF
DNA: TGTGCCAGCAACTGGGGGGTTGGGAACACTGAAGCTTTCTTT

J: TRBJ1-4
V: TRBV18
D: TRBD1
size: .
CDR3: CASSPPGQAYNEKLFF
DNA: TGTGCCAGCTCACCACCGGGACAGGCTTATAATGAAAAACTGTTTTTT

J: TRBJ2-5
V: TRBV5-1
D: .
size: few
CDR3: CASSLYVQQETQYF
DNA: TGCGCCAGCAGCTTGTACGTACAGCAAGAGACCCAGTACTTC

J: TRBJ1-5
V: TRBV19
D: .
size: .
CDR3: CASTMGTSNQPQHF
DNA: TGTGCCAGTACCATGGGGACAAGCAATCAGCCCCAGCATTTT

J: TRBJ2-3
V: TRBV6-5
D: .
size: .
CDR3: CASSPVGGTQYF
DNA: TGTGCCAGCAGCCCCGTGGGGGGTACGCAGTATTTT

J: TRBJ1-2
V: TRBV5-5
D: .
size: .
CDR3: CASSLVLRGYGYTF
DNA: TGTGCCAGCAGCTTGGTCCTAAGGGGCTATGGCTACACCTTC

J: TRBJ1-3
V: TRBV5-6
D: .
size: .
CDR3: CASSRERGNTIYF
DNA: TGTGCCAGCAGCCGAGAAAGGGGGAACACCATATATTTT

J: TRBJ2-6
V: TRBV6-5
D: .
size: .
CDR3: CASCTGEAGANVLTF
DNA: TGTGCCAGCTGCACAGGGGAGGCTGGGGCCAACGTCCTGACTTTC

J: TRBJ1-2
V: TRBV9
D: .
size: .
CDR3: CASRQTGSQGYTF
DNA: TGTGCCAGCAGGCAAACGGGAAGTCAGGGCTACACCTTC

J: TRBJ1-4
V: TRBV2
D: .
size: .
CDR3: CASRAGRGGEKLFF
DNA: TGTGCCAGCAGGGCGGGACGGGGAGGCGAAAAACTGTTTTTT

J: TRBJ2-7
V: TRBV5-1
D: .
size: .
CDR3: CASSLTSSYEQYF
DNA: TGCGCCAGCAGCTTGACTAGCTCTTACGAGCAGTACTTC

J: TRBJ2-7
V: TRBV21-1
D: .
size: .
CDR3: CASSLRTSGPGPYYEQYF
DNA: TGTGCCAGCAGCCTACGGACTAGCGGGCCGGGCCCTTACTACGAGCAGTACTTC

J: TRBJ2-1
V: TRBV28
D: .
size: .
CDR3: CASSLRFEQFF
DNA: TGTGCCAGCAGTCTACGATTTGAGCAGTTCTTC

J: TRBJ1-5
V: TRBV6-5
D: TRBD1
size: .
CDR3: CASRTGGHQPQHF
DNA: TGTGCCAGCAGGACAGGGGGGCATCAGCCCCAGCATTTT

J: TRBJ2-3
V: TRBV21-1
D: .
size: .
CDR3: CASSNVGAGSTDTQYF
DNA: .

J: TRBJ2-3
V: TRBV7-3
D: .
size: few
CDR3: CASSLIFGKSDTQYF
DNA: TGTGCCAGCAGCTTAATATTCGGGAAATCGGATACGCAGTATTTT

J: TRBJ2-7
V: TRBV28
D: TRBD1
size: once
CDR3: CASSPPGQGTDEQYF
DNA: TGTGCCAGCAGTCCCCCGGGACAGGGTACGGACGAGCAGTACTTC

J: TRBJ1-1
V: TRBV4-2
D: TRBD1
size: .
CDR3: CASSASTGGNTEAFF
DNA: TGTGCCAGCAGCGCCTCGACAGGGGGGAACACTGAAGCTTTCTTT

J: TRBJ2-1
V: TRBV27
D: .
size: .
CDR3: CASSNRVDEQFF
DNA: TGTGCCAGCAGTAACAGGGTCGATGAGCAGTTCTTC

J: TRBJ2-2
V: TRBV19
D: TRBD2
size: .
CDR3: CASSIVHLAGGTGELFF
DNA: TGTGCCAGTAGTATTGTACACCTAGCGGGAGGTACCGGGGAGCTGTTTTTT